A selection of T cell receptor beta chains follows, all from one sample in a study of cytomegalovirus exposure and HLA in healthy donors. The table came from immunoSEQ multiplex PCR; TCRdb's copy has only in-frame clones and leaves some out. Here the sample table reports some 110,000 clones. The sample comprised PBMCs. The source is a man in his forties in good health and CMV-seropositive. Both conserved end residues are part of each CDR3. The D gene is left open where the match is weak.

V	D	J	CDR3	DNA
TRBV28	TRBD2	TRBJ2-1	CASTGGLGGNEQFF	TGTGCCAGCACCGGGGGACTAGGGGGTAATGAGCAGTTCTTC
TRBV29-1	NA	TRBJ2-2	CSVGSMYTGELFF	TGCAGCGTTGGGTCTATGTACACCGGGGAGCTGTTTTTT
TRBV9	NA	TRBJ2-6	CASSDRRGTGANVLTF	TGTGCCAGCAGCGACCGCAGGGGTACCGGGGCCAACGTCCTGACTTTC
TRBV10-3	TRBD1	TRBJ1-3	CAISSDRTASGNTIYF	TGTGCCATCAGCTCGGACAGGACAGCGTCAGGAAACACCATATATTTT
TRBV7-9	NA	TRBJ1-2	CASSPLGGGGYTF	TGTGCCAGCAGCCCACTCGGTGGCGGCGGCTACACCTTC
TRBV9	NA	TRBJ1-4	CASSVSDVRGEKLFF	TGTGCCAGCAGCGTTTCCGACGTAAGGGGTGAAAAACTGTTTTTT
TRBV6-5	NA	TRBJ1-2	CASSKRGRNYGYTF	TGTGCCAGCAGTAAAAGGGGTCGGAACTATGGCTACACCTTC
TRBV27	TRBD2	TRBJ2-7	CASKAVAGGKSYEQYF	TGTGCCAGCAAGGCAGTAGCGGGAGGGAAATCCTACGAGCAGTACTTC
TRBV14	NA	TRBJ2-7	CASSLGRGPYEQYF	TGTGCCAGCAGCCTTGGCCGGGGTCCCTACGAGCAGTACTTC
TRBV18	TRBD1	TRBJ2-2	CASSPNPPGQLAGGELFF	TGTGCCAGCTCACCGAACCCCCCGGGACAGTTAGCTGGCGGGGAGCTGTTTTTT
TRBV5-6	TRBD1	TRBJ2-1	CASSPDRVSYNEQFF	TGTGCCAGCAGCCCTGACAGGGTATCCTACAATGAGCAGTTCTTC
TRBV7-9	NA	TRBJ2-1	CASSLGFKGVYNEQFF	TGTGCCAGCAGCTTAGGGTTCAAGGGGGTCTACAATGAGCAGTTCTTC
TRBV29-1	TRBD2	TRBJ2-3	CSVEEAGGRDTQYF	TGCAGCGTTGAGGAAGCGGGAGGGCGAGATACGCAGTATTTT
TRBV4-3	TRBD1	TRBJ1-2	CASSLTGTGGQGYTF	TGCGCCAGCAGCCTCACCGGGACAGGGGGTCAAGGCTACACCTTC
TRBV30	NA	TRBJ1-3	CAWSGGGPSSGNTIYF	TGTGCCTGGAGTGGGGGGGGCCCGAGCTCTGGAAACACCATATATTTT
TRBV5-1	NA	TRBJ2-7	CASSLAGQHSLWEQYF	TGCGCCAGCAGCTTGGCCGGACAGCACTCCTTATGGGAGCAGTACTTC
TRBV6-5	TRBD1	TRBJ2-1	CASRPTGVVYNEQFF	TGTGCCAGCAGGCCCACAGGGGTGGTCTACAATGAGCAGTTCTTC
TRBV27	NA	TRBJ2-3	CASSLSQGGDTQYF	TGTGCCAGCAGTTTAAGCCAGGGGGGAGATACGCAGTATTTT
TRBV19	TRBD1	TRBJ2-2	CASSRDRNTGELFF	TGTGCCAGTAGTCGGGACAGGAACACCGGGGAGCTGTTTTTT
TRBV7-2	NA	TRBJ2-1	CASSFLLEQFF	TGTGCCAGCAGCTTCCTTTTGGAGCAGTTCTTC
TRBV30	NA	TRBJ2-2	CAWSVPNRNTGELFF	TGTGCCTGGAGTGTTCCTAATCGTAACACCGGGGAGCTGTTTTTT
TRBV7-2	NA	TRBJ1-1	CASSFQMGSTEAFF	TGTGCCAGCAGCTTCCAAATGGGCAGCACTGAAGCTTTCTTT
TRBV5-1	TRBD2	TRBJ2-3	CASSLSGRATDTQYF	TGCGCCAGCAGCTTGAGCGGGAGGGCCACAGATACGCAGTATTTT
TRBV7-6	NA	TRBJ2-1	CASSWETAGDYNEQFF	TGTGCCAGCAGCTGGGAGACGGCAGGAGATTACAATGAGCAGTTCTTC
TRBV7-9	TRBD2	TRBJ2-1	CASSPGLAGGSTYNEQFF	TGTGCCAGCAGCCCGGGACTAGCGGGAGGGAGCACCTACAATGAGCAGTTCTTC
TRBV14	TRBD2	TRBJ2-2	CASSPPPSGRFTGELFF	TGTGCCAGCAGCCCACCTCCTAGCGGGAGGTTCACCGGGGAGCTGTTTTTT
TRBV27	TRBD2	TRBJ2-7	CASSSLMGLAGDEQYF	TGTGCCAGCAGTTCCTTGATGGGACTAGCGGGAGACGAGCAGTACTTC
TRBV14	NA	TRBJ2-2	CASSRDRYTGELFF	TGTGCCAGCAGCCGAGACCGGTACACCGGGGAGCTGTTTTTT
TRBV18	NA	TRBJ2-7	CASSPSIVLTLSEQYF	TGTGCCAGCTCACCAAGTATTGTCCTAACCCTCTCCGAGCAGTACTTC
TRBV7-2	TRBD2	TRBJ2-5	CASSLGGTSGLVVPQYF	TGTGCCAGCAGCTTAGGTGGGACTAGCGGTCTCGTGGTTCCCCAGTACTTC
TRBV4-3	NA	TRBJ2-1	CASSKGLNEQFF	TGCGCCAGCAGCAAGGGACTCAATGAGCAGTTCTTC
TRBV7-3	NA	TRBJ2-7	CASSPGSGNYEQYF	TGTGCCAGCAGCCCCGGTTCGGGAAACTACGAGCAGTACTTC
TRBV15	NA	TRBJ2-1	CATSRGTFGILNEQFF	TGTGCCACCAGCAGAGGGACTTTCGGGATACTCAATGAGCAGTTCTTC
TRBV27	NA	TRBJ1-1	CASSLSWTVNTEAFF	TGTGCCAGCAGTTTATCATGGACAGTGAACACTGAAGCTTTCTTT
TRBV29-1	NA	TRBJ2-1	CSGQGTAGSYNEQFF	TGCAGCGGACAAGGGACTGCAGGCTCCTACAATGAGCAGTTCTTC
TRBV28	TRBD2	TRBJ2-7	CASSLELADYEQYF	TGTGCCAGCAGTTTAGAACTAGCGGATTACGAGCAGTACTTC
TRBV7-9	TRBD1	TRBJ1-1	CASSFQGALLNTEAFF	TGTGCCAGCAGCTTCCAGGGGGCCCTCCTGAACACTGAAGCTTTCTTT
TRBV4-1	NA	TRBJ2-7	CASSQGGVVGYEQYF	TGCGCCAGCAGCCAAGGGGGAGTGGTTGGCTACGAGCAGTACTTC
TRBV28	NA	TRBJ2-7	CASSSPPGQGGYEQYF	TGTGCCAGCAGTTCCCCACCGGGACAAGGGGGCTACGAGCAGTACTTC
TRBV28	NA	TRBJ2-3	CASSQSGFDTDTQYF	TGTGCCAGCAGTCAAAGCGGCTTCGACACAGATACGCAGTATTTT
TRBV29-1	NA	TRBJ2-1	CSAATGYNEQFF	TGCAGCGCCGCCACAGGATACAATGAGCAGTTCTTC
TRBV6-5	NA	TRBJ2-7	CASSYSTGTSPGEQYF	TGTGCCAGCAGTTACTCGACCGGGACTTCCCCGGGAGAGCAGTACTTC
TRBV25-1	TRBD1	TRBJ2-3	CASRNRGISTDTQYF	TGTGCCAGCAGGAACAGGGGTATTAGCACAGATACGCAGTATTTT
TRBV4-3	NA	TRBJ2-3	CASSHPGQSTDTQYF	TGCGCCAGCAGCCATCCGGGACAAAGCACAGATACGCAGTATTTT
TRBV6-1	TRBD1	TRBJ1-6	CASSESEWGQGSYNSPLHF	TGTGCCAGCAGTGAAAGTGAGTGGGGACAGGGATCCTATAATTCACCCCTCCACTTT
TRBV6-1	TRBD1	TRBJ2-7	CASSQQGDFYEQYF	TGTGCCAGCAGCCAACAGGGGGATTTCTACGAGCAGTACTTC
TRBV6-1	TRBD1	TRBJ1-2	CASSASGGLGYGYTF	TGTGCCAGCAGTGCCTCAGGGGGCCTGGGCTATGGCTACACCTTC